These T cell receptor beta chains were read from a single sample in a study of T cell repertoires in aging, cancer and after chemotherapy. TCRdb re-called the multiplex PCR reads through MiXCR, storing one row per CDR3 protein. The sample carries about 12,000 distinct CDR3 sequences, 35% to 45% recorded once. The sequenced sample was blood. Receptor source: a human donor in good health. The donor label of this sample is uncertain. The CDR3 runs from the conserved cysteine through the conserved F or W. The order of the fields is D gene, clone size, J gene, V gene, CDR3 DNA, CDR3 protein. A D gene is named only where the DNA matches it firmly. Expanded clones are given a class, and other clones once, few, many or no size at all.

>NA|NA|TRBJ2-1|TRBV18
TGTGCCAGCTCACTCAGTAGCCAGGCCCCCTACAATGAGCAGTTCTTC
CASSLSSQAPYNEQFF
>NA|medium-sized|TRBJ2-7|TRBV13
TGTGCCAGCAGTTTGCAGGGTGCTTTGGGCGAGCAGTACTTC
CASSLQGALGEQYF
>NA|NA|TRBJ1-6|TRBV6-1
TGTGCCAGCTGGAACAGCCTTTCGTCACCCCTCCACTTT
CASWNSLSSPLHF
>NA|NA|TRBJ2-2|TRBV6-4
TGTGCCAGCAGTGATGACTACACCGGGGAGCTGTTTTTT
CASSDDYTGELFF
>NA|medium-sized|TRBJ2-3|TRBV19
TGTGCCAGTAGTACTCGGACAGTCACAGATACGCAGTATTTT
CASSTRTVTDTQYF
>NA|few|TRBJ1-6|TRBV6-1
TGTGCCAGCAGTGGAGGGACCGTCGGCCATTCACCCCTCCACTTT
CASSGGTVGHSPLHF
>TRBD1|few|TRBJ2-7|TRBV27
TGTGCCAGTACGACAGGGGGCACCTACGAGCAGTACTTC
CASTTGGTYEQYF
>NA|few|TRBJ2-7|TRBV6-1
TGTGCCAGCAGTGAAGCTGGTGAACGGGAGTCAGGAGAGCAGTACTTC
CASSEAGERESGEQYF
>NA|NA|TRBJ1-3|TRBV18
TGTGCCAGTTCCCCTGGGAGGGATGGCACCATATATTTT
CASSPGRDGTIYF
>NA|NA|TRBJ2-2|TRBV19
TGTGCCAGTAGTATTTGGGGTGGGACACTTAACACCGGGGAGCTGTTTTTT
CASSIWGGTLNTGELFF
>NA|medium-sized|TRBJ2-7|TRBV29-1
TGCAGCGTTCGGGGAGCCTACGAGCAGTACTTC
CSVRGAYEQYF
>TRBD1|NA|TRBJ2-7|TRBV19
TGTGCCAGTAAGACCGGGACAGGGGGCAGTTACGAGCAGTACTTC
CASKTGTGGSYEQYF
>TRBD1|NA|TRBJ2-2|TRBV15
TGTGCCACCAGCACTGGACAGGGGAGCACCGGGGAGCTGTTTTTT
CATSTGQGSTGELFF
>NA|few|TRBJ1-5|TRBV5-6
TGTGCCAGCAGCTTGACAGCCTATCAGCCCCAGCATTTT
CASSLTAYQPQHF
>TRBD2|NA|TRBJ2-1|TRBV6-5
TGTGCCAGCAGCAATACTCTAGCGGGGGCGTACAATGAGCAGTTCTTC
CASSNTLAGAYNEQFF
>NA|NA|TRBJ1-6|TRBV6-5
TGTGCCAGCAGTTACTCGTTTCGGCGGAATTCACCCCTCCACTTT
CASSYSFRRNSPLHF
>TRBD1|NA|TRBJ1-3|TRBV30
TGTGCCTGGAGTGTTGAAACAGGGGACTCTGGAAACACCATATATTTT
CAWSVETGDSGNTIYF
>NA|medium-sized|TRBJ2-3|TRBV11-3
TGTGCCAGCAGCTTAGTAACAGGGAGACTCACAGATACGCAGTATTTT
CASSLVTGRLTDTQYF
>TRBD2|NA|TRBJ2-7|TRBV27
TGTGCCAGCAGTTTCGAGACTAGCGGACTATACGAGCAGTACTTC
CASSFETSGLYEQYF
>NA|NA|TRBJ2-2|TRBV24-1
TGTGCCACCAGTGGGGGGGGGGCCTGGACCGGGGAGCTGTTTTTT
CATSGGGAWTGELFF
>NA|NA|TRBJ2-2|TRBV24-1
TGTGCCACCAAGGGGAGTAAGGTTGCCGGGGAGCTGTTTTTT
CATKGSKVAGELFF
>NA|NA|TRBJ2-3|TRBV5-5
TGCGCCAGCAGCTTGGTGCGAGGGCTTGATACCACAGATACGCAGTATTTT
CASSLVRGLDTTDTQYF
>NA|NA|TRBJ1-1|TRBV27
TGTGCCAGCGGCCTTGACAGGACGGACACTGAAGCTTTCTTT
CASGLDRTDTEAFF
>TRBD2|NA|TRBJ2-1|TRBV6-4
TGTGCCAGCAGTCATAGCGGGAAAGACAATGAGCAGTTCTTC
CASSHSGKDNEQFF
>TRBD2|NA|TRBJ2-1|TRBV19
TGTGCCAATAGTACGACTAGCGGGAGATTTAATGAGCAGTTCTTC
CANSTTSGRFNEQFF
>TRBD1|NA|TRBJ2-5|TRBV18
TGTGCCAGCTCACCGAGGGACAGGGGAAGGGAGACCCAGTACTTC
CASSPRDRGRETQYF
>NA|NA|TRBJ2-1|TRBV5-6
TGTGCCAGCAGCGGAATAGCGAGAAAGTGGAATGAGCAGTTCTTC
CASSGIARKWNEQFF
>NA|medium-sized|TRBJ2-2|TRBV19
TGTGCCATTATCGAAGGGGGGGAGCTGTTTTTT
CAIIEGGELFF
>TRBD2|few|TRBJ2-3|TRBV18
TGTGCCAGCTCACCACCGGGACTAGCGGAAACATCGCAGTATTTT
CASSPPGLAETSQYF
>TRBD2|once|TRBJ2-1|TRBV11-3
TGCGCCAGCAGCCCTAGACTAGCGGGATATGAGCAGTTCTTC
CASSPRLAGYEQFF
>NA|NA|TRBJ1-1|TRBV18
TGTGCCAGCTCACCAACAACGGCGGACACTGAAGCTTTCTTT
CASSPTTADTEAFF
>NA|NA|TRBJ1-4|TRBV5-1
TGCGCCAGCTATGTACATGGACTGTTTTTT
CASYVHGLFF
>NA|NA|TRBJ2-3|TRBV6-5
TGTGCCAGCAGTTACTCCGGACATACAGGAGATACGCAGTATTTT
CASSYSGHTGDTQYF
>TRBD2|NA|TRBJ2-1|TRBV19
TGTGCCAGTAGTCCCTGGACTAGCGGGAGCGATGAGCAGTTCTTC
CASSPWTSGSDEQFF
>TRBD2|NA|TRBJ2-5|TRBV30
TGTGCCTGTCCAGAAGCGGGGGGGCGGGGAGAGACCCAGTACTTC
CACPEAGGRGETQYF
>NA|NA|TRBJ1-1|TRBV7-6
TGTGCCAGCAGCATCGACGGGAACACTGAAGCTTTCTTT
CASSIDGNTEAFF